The sequence of this TCR beta chain was determined in a study of OX40 agonist ivuxolimab in advanced cancers. About the investigation overall: Ivuxolimab was a fully human IgG2 agonistic monoclonal antibody targeting the costimulatory receptor OX40 (CD134). Intravenous ivuxolimab was administered to patients every 2 weeks at six dose levels: 0.01, 0.1, 0.3, 1.5, 3 and 10 mg/kg. In the dose-escalation cohort, around four fifths of patients were male, and the mean age was roughly 60 years with a range of roughly 20 to 80. Of the approximately 54 patients in dose escalation, 19 had hepatocellular carcinoma, some 15 had melanoma, 9 had renal cell carcinoma and 9 had head and neck cancer. Partial responses occurred in three dose-escalation patients, of whom one had hepatocellular carcinoma and two had cutaneous melanoma. The point of sequencing TCRbeta in the periphery was to test whether ivuxolimab changed TCR sequence diversity and drove clonal T-cell expansion. Patients were allowed to have had prior anti-PD-1, anti-PD-L1 or anti-CTLA-4 therapy, and 30% to 50% of the dose-escalation patients had previously received checkpoint inhibitors. The monotherapy dose-escalation portion (N = 52 patients) of the phase I ivuxolimab trial is reported in the paper. Points the paper makes about the study in general: Low levels of normalized T-cell clonal expansion were also seen in some patients who did not respond. After ivuxolimab, CD8+ T cells had more expanded clones than CD4+ T cells on average. At doses of 0.1 to 3.0 mg/kg, clonal expansion of both CD4+ and CD8+ blood T cells was observed from baseline to week 6. Antigen specificity was not determined for the clonally expanded peripheral T cells. In the 0.1-3.0 mg/kg groups, partial responders had among the lowest normalized peripheral clonal expansion, particularly in CD8+ T cells.

CDR1 and CDR2 were assigned from the germline V gene as KGHSH and LQKENI. The cysteine opens and the phenylalanine closes a CDR3 of 15 amino acids. Just CDR3 DNA is preserved here, 45 bases in frame from base 1. For this chain, trimming is 4 bases at the V end and 1 base at the J end, and the number of junction bases without a gene match is 6. Genomic DNA was extracted from sorted cells for sequencing of the TCRbeta CDR3 region. The immunoSEQ Assay was used for sequencing of TCRbeta CDR3 regions. TCRdb's version of the immuneACCESS table is confined to in-frame rearrangements and falls short of the full clone set. An unresolved V gene accounts for under half of the shortfall where checked; the remainder is of unknown origin. The sample table holds 72,000 or so clones, of which about four fifths were seen once. In total, the top ten clones hold roughly 4.5% of the sample. Note on this clone: Its binding antigen is unknown. Per-base qualities were not stored, and no clone one base away is much larger.

Patients with a history of autoimmune disease or receiving systemic immunosuppression were excluded from the trial. Peripheral blood for TCR sequencing was drawn from every dose cohort at baseline, at cycle 4 day 1 and at cycle 7 day 1. The samples were taken from a phase I, first-in-human, multicenter, open-label dose-escalation trial of ivuxolimab. Adults with locally advanced or metastatic melanoma, renal cell carcinoma, hepatocellular carcinoma or head and neck squamous cell carcinoma were enrolled in the trial. Before TCR sequencing, CD4+ T cells and CD8+ T cells from peripheral blood were sorted into separate populations.

The sequence derives from an adult with an advanced solid tumor such as melanoma, head and neck, liver or kidney cancer. The sequencing used CD4+ or CD8+ T cells sorted from blood, collected in a trial of the OX40 agonist ivuxolimab. The sequence is built from TRBV18 and TRBJ1-2; 7 central nucleotides agree with TRBD1. The DNA is TGTGCCAGCTCACAACCGACAGGGCTTAACTATGGCTACACCTTC. This yields the protein CASSQPTGLNYGYTF.